The 24 T cell receptor beta chains given below trace back to one sample, sequenced in a study of blood T cell repertoires in COVID-19. The assay was immunoSEQ multiplex PCR, and TCRdb's table has in-frame clones only and misses some. The sample contains about 230,000 clones, over 65% of which appear only once. Sequenced input: peripheral blood. The receptor source for this set is a woman aged 65 to 85 with active or convalescent COVID-19.

This clone has a handful of counts. The chain links TRBV3-1 (or the pseudogene TRBV3-2) to TRBJ2-5; D might be TRBD2 (6 bases). Trimming stripped 4 bases from V and 2 bases from J, with 17 bases between. The CDR3 covers 16 residues. Germline V CDR1 and CDR2: LGHDT, YNNKEL (reference sequence). The CDR3 reads CASSLLAGLGQETQYF. In nucleotides, the CDR3 is TGTGCCAGCAGCCTCCTGGCGGGGTTAGGTCAAGAGACCCAGTACTTC.

DNA of the CDR3: TGTGCCAGCAGCTCGCAAGGGGGCTCGTACACTGAAGCTTTCTTT. Amino acid sequence: CASSSQGGSYTEAFF. The chain couples TRBV7-2 to TRBJ1-1; 7 bases map to TRBD1. Germline CDR1 reads SGHTA; CDR2 reads FQGNSA. V lost 4 bases, J lost 3 bases, and 8 bases stayed unmatched. The CDR3 covers 15 residues.

The chain links TRBV3-1 (or the pseudogene TRBV3-2) to TRBJ1-2; D not resolved. Germline CDR1 LGHDT, CDR2 YNNKEL (reference sequence). The CDR3 totals 16 residues. V was trimmed by 0 bases and J by 4 bases, leaving 15 bases between them. The CDR3 region is CASSQDSGPRGYGYTF. The CDR3 DNA sequence: TGTGCCAGCAGCCAAGATTCGGGCCCCCGGGGCTATGGCTACACCTTC.

The V call is TRBV18, the J call TRBJ2-3; D is possibly TRBD1 (5 bases). Trimming removed 5 bases at V and 6 bases at J, with 18 bases between. In germline, CDR1 is KGHSH, CDR2 LQKENI. The CDR3 contains 15 residues. CDR3 in amino acids: CASSWGVERGDTQYF. Written as DNA, the CDR3 is TGTGCCAGCTCATGGGGCGTTGAGCGCGGTGATACGCAGTATTTT.

The J gene is TRBJ1-6, the V gene TRBV11-2; the match to TRBD1 covers 8 bases. The CDR3 spans 17 residues. The germline V gene has CDR1 SGHAT and CDR2 FQNNGV. After removal of 5 bases from V and 2 bases from J, the junction contained 8 bases not matched to a gene. The CDR3 loop is CASSPSGQGPYNSPLHF. CDR3 DNA sequence: TGTGCCAGCAGCCCTAGCGGACAGGGACCCTATAATTCACCCCTCCACTTT.

The CDR3: CASSPLRAGVNEQFF. The CDR3 nucleotides are TGTGCCAGCTCACCCCTAAGGGCGGGGGTCAATGAGCAGTTCTTC. The chain has TRBV18 and TRBJ2-1; the match to TRBD2 covers 7 bases. The CDR3 has 15 amino acids. Germline loops: CDR1 KGHSH, CDR2 LQKENI. V trimming: 3 bases; J trimming: 6 bases; junction bases outside the gene matches: 8.

The CDR3 spells CASRTGDEKLFF. The CDR3 DNA follows: TGTGCCAGCAGAACAGGGGATGAAAAACTGTTTTTT. This chain links TRBV28 with TRBJ1-4, with TRBD1 matching over 7 bases. The germline CDR1 and CDR2 sequences are MDHEN and SYDVKM. CDR3 length: 12 amino acids. Trimming removed 6 bases from V and 6 bases from J; junction bases left unmatched: 1.

CDR3 sequence: CASSHPVGGSDSYEQYF. In DNA, the CDR3 is TGTGCCAGCAGCCACCCGGTGGGGGGGTCCGATTCCTACGAGCAGTACTTC. The chain is built from TRBV3-1 (or the pseudogene TRBV3-2) and TRBJ2-7; 7 bases fit TRBD2. This CDR3 has 17 amino acids. Germline CDR1 LGHDT, CDR2 YNNKEL (reference sequence). The junction had 12 bases not matched to a gene; V was cut back by 3 bases and J by 1 base.

The rearrangement links TRBV15 to TRBJ1-3; possibly TRBD1 for D (5 bases). V was trimmed by 3 bases and J by 1 base, leaving 16 bases between them. The CDR3 contains 17 residues. Per germline, CDR1 LNHNV and CDR2 YYDKDF (reference sequence). Here the CDR3 reads CATSSPTTEISGNTIYF. The CDR3 coding sequence is TGTGCCACCAGCAGCCCGACGACAGAGATTTCTGGAAACACCATATATTTT.

The chain joins TRBV2 to TRBJ2-1, with 10 bases lining up with TRBD2. The V gene's germline CDR1 is SNHLY and CDR2 FYNNEI. The CDR3 consists of 14 residues. V lost 6 bases and J lost 7; bases outside the gene matches: 6. The CDR3 DNA follows: TGTGCCAGCAGACGGGCTAGCGGGAGTAATGAGCAGTTCTTC. It is translated as CASRRASGSNEQFF.

The count of this clone is one. The chain employs TRBV11-2 and TRBJ2-2; TRBD1 might be the D (6 bases). V was cut by 2 bases and J by 5 bases, with 12 bases left in between. Germline V gene sequence: CDR1 SGHAT, CDR2 FQNNGV. The CDR3 sequence is 15 residues long. The CDR3: CASSLMGQGTGELFF. CDR3 sequence (DNA): TGTGCCAGCAGCTTAATGGGGCAGGGGACCGGGGAGCTGTTTTTT. Together with reference TRBV11-2 and TRBJ2-2, the CDR3 gives the full variable domain: EAGVAQSPRYKIIEKRQSVAFWCNPISGHATLYWYQQILGQGPKLLIQFQNNGVVDDSQLPKDRFSAERLKGVDSTLKIQPAKLEDSAVYLCASSLMGQGTGELFFGEGSRLTVL.

The chain is built from TRBV5-1 and TRBJ1-2; 10 nucleotides match TRBD1. The CDR3 has 13 residues. J was trimmed by 5 bases and V by 5 bases; bases with no gene match: 3. Germline CDR1 reads SGHRS; CDR2 reads YFSETQ. CDR3: CASRGDRGYGYTF. In nucleotides, the CDR3 is TGCGCCAGCAGGGGGGACAGGGGTTATGGCTACACCTTC.

The CDR3 bases are TGTGCTAGTGGTTCATACAGGACGGTCTATGGCTACACCTTC. This gives the protein CASGSYRTVYGYTF. V is TRBV12-5 and J is TRBJ1-2, with TRBD1 as a possible D gene (5 bases). CDR3 length equals 14 residues. V lost 4 bases, J lost 4 bases, and 13 bases lay in between. Germline lookup yields CDR1 LGHNT and CDR2 FRNRAP. Full variable domain (remainder filled in from reference TRBV12-5 and TRBJ1-2): DARVTQTPRHKVTEMGQEVTMRCQPILGHNTVFWYRQTMMQGLELLAYFRNRAPLDDSGMPKDRFSAEMPDATLATLKIQPSEPRDSAVYFCASGSYRTVYGYTFGSGTRLTVV.

The chain links TRBV2 to TRBJ1-2, with TRBD1 matching over 10 bases. The CDR3 extends over 13 amino acids. Germline trimming cut 8 bases from V and 7 bases from J; bases unmatched to any gene: 7. Germline loops: CDR1 SNHLY, CDR2 FYNNEI. The DNA for the CDR3 is TGTGCCAGCGCCCCTTGGGACAGGGGTGGCTACACCTTC. Its protein is CASAPWDRGGYTF.

The chain combines TRBV30 with TRBJ1-2, with D perhaps matching TRBD1 (5 bases). The ends were cut back, 6 bases at V and 7 bases at J, with 15 bases in the middle. Germline CDR1 is GTSNPN and CDR2 is SVGIG (reference sequence). This CDR3 has 12 amino acids. The CDR3 DNA reads TGTGCCTGTTTGGGTAGGGGCCGTGGCTACACCTTC. Its protein is CACLGRGRGYTF.

The rearrangement uses TRBV25-1 and TRBJ1-3; D gene uncertain. Germline CDR1 MGHDK, CDR2 SYGVNS. V lost 6 bases and J 6 bases, leaving 6 bases between the germline ends. The CDR3 length is 11 residues. The CDR3 loop is CASRSVNTIYF. The DNA for the CDR3 is TGTGCCAGCAGATCAGTAAACACCATATATTTT. Drawing the rest from reference TRBV25-1 and TRBJ1-3, the complete variable domain is EADIYQTPRYLVIGTGKKITLECSQTMGHDKMYWYQQDPGMELHLIHYSYGVNSTEKGDLSSESTVSRIRTEHFPLTLESARPSHTSQYLCASRSVNTIYFGEGSWLTVV.

The rearrangement uses TRBV4-3 and TRBJ2-3, with 12 nucleotides matching TRBD2. Germline trimming cut 0 bases from V and 8 bases from J; bases unmatched to any gene: 9. Germline V gene sequence: CDR1 LGHNA, CDR2 YSLEER. The CDR3 covers 17 residues. DNA of the CDR3: TGCGCCAGCAGCCAAGATCTAGCGGGGGGGAGGGTAACTACGCAGTATTTT. It is translated as CASSQDLAGGRVTTQYF.

The genes are TRBV14 and TRBJ1-3; D is ambiguous. The CDR3 covers 14 residues. Germline CDR1 SGHDN, CDR2 FVKESK. V was clipped by 4 bases and J by 4 bases, with 11 bases between them. The chain's CDR3 is CASSRTVSGNTIYF. CDR3 nucleotides: TGTGCCAGCAGCCGCACGGTGTCAGGAAACACCATATATTTT.

The gene calls are TRBV27 and TRBJ2-7; D unclear. The CDR3 is made up of 12 amino acids. V lost 6 bases and J lost 7, with 13 bases in between. CDR1 is MNHEY and CDR2 is SMNVEV in the germline V gene (reference sequence). CDR3 nucleotide sequence: TGTGCCAGCAGCTCGCGAGTGCGTGAGCAGTACTTC. The encoded protein is CASSSRVREQYF.

The rearrangement links TRBV27 to TRBJ2-1; D is perhaps TRBD1 (6 bases). The V gene lost 3 bases and the J gene lost 2 bases, with 11 bases spanning the gap. The CDR3 extends over 15 amino acids. Germline values: CDR1 MNHEY, CDR2 SMNVEV (reference sequence). CDR3 in amino acids: CASSFWGQTYNEQFF. As DNA, the CDR3 is TGTGCCAGCAGTTTTTGGGGACAAACCTACAATGAGCAGTTCTTC.

The J gene is TRBJ2-7, the V gene TRBV5-4; 8 positions match TRBD1. CDR3 length: 14 amino acids. Trimming removed 4 bases from V and 0 bases from J; junction bases left unmatched: 3. The germline V gene has CDR1 SGHNT and CDR2 YYREEE (reference sequence). CDR3 DNA: TGTGCCAGCAGCCGGACAGGGCCCTCCTACGAGCAGTACTTC. The encoded protein is CASSRTGPSYEQYF.

This chain joins TRBV19 and TRBJ2-3; 16 bases are a match to TRBD2. This CDR3 spans 18 amino acids. The trim removed 6 bases at V and 3 bases at J, leaving 9 bases unmatched. CDR1 is LNHDA, CDR2 SQIVND, per germline (reference sequence). This chain's CDR3 is CASSSGLAGGRRTDTQYF. In DNA, the CDR3 is TGTGCCAGTAGCTCGGGACTAGCGGGAGGGAGGCGGACAGATACGCAGTATTTT.

This chain joins TRBV30 and TRBJ1-3; tentative D call: TRBD1 (5 bases). The V gene lost 5 bases and the J gene lost 4 bases, with 6 bases spanning the gap. CDR3 length: 11 amino acids. CDR1 GTSNPN and CDR2 SVGIG come from the germline V gene (reference sequence). Here the CDR3 DNA reads TGTGCCTGGGACAGCGGAAACACCATATATTTT. Its protein product is CAWDSGNTIYF.

The chain employs TRBV7-9 and TRBJ1-2, with TRBD1 matching over 9 bases. Germline V gene data show CDR1 as SEHNR and CDR2 as FQNEAQ (reference sequence). V lost 7 bases to trimming and J lost 3 bases; unmatched junction nucleotides: 6. The length of the CDR3 is 14 residues. The CDR3 coding sequence is TGTGCCAGCAACAGGGGGCATGGAGACTATGGCTACACCTTC. Amino acids: CASNRGHGDYGYTF.